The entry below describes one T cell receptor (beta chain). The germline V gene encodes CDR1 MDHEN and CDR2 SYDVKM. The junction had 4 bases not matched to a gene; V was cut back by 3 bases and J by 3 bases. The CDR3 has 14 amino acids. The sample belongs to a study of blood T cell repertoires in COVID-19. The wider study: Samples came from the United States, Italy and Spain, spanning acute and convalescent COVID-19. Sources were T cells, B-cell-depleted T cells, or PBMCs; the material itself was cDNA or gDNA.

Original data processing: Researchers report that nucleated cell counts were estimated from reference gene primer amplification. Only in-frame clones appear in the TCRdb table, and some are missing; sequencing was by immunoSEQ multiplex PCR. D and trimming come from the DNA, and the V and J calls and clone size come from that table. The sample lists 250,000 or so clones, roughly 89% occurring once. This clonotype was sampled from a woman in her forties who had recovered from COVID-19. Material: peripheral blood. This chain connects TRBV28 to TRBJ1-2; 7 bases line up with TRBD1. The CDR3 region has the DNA TGTGCCAGCAGTTTCCTCGGACAGGACTATGGCTACACCTTC. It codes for CASSFLGQDYGYTF.